This TCR beta chain was obtained from a study of CD4+ T cells in melanoma. Produced via immunoSEQ multiplex PCR; TCRdb's table is partial and in-frame only. The top ten clones hold less than 2% of a sample with about 140,000 clones, 85% to 95% of them seen once. Study-wide points: Reportedly, melanoma neoantigen-specific CD4+ T cells showed varied differentiation states. CD8+ T cell, macrophage and B cell function reportedly correlated with neoantigen-specific CD4+ T cells.

This CDR3 is 14 amino acids long. CDR1 is SQVTM and CDR2 is ANQGSEA in the germline V gene. The junction had 7 bases not matched to a gene; V was cut back by 3 bases and J by 3 bases. For this clone: The antigen is not known.

The sequence came from a human donor with melanoma. The chain is built from TRBV29-1 and TRBJ1-2, with 7 bases matching TRBD1. CDR3 protein: CSVEGYRGDYGYTF. In nucleotides, the CDR3 is TGCAGCGTTGAGGGTTACAGGGGCGACTATGGCTACACCTTC.